The 23 T cell receptor beta chains given below trace back to one sample, sequenced in a study of cytomegalovirus exposure and HLA in healthy donors. The PCR contained 60 Vbeta and 13 Jbeta primers. Assay used: immunoSEQ multiplex PCR; TCRdb lists only in-frame clones, some missing. The sample lists 150,000 to 200,000 clones, just over 75% occurring once. The sequencing input was PBMCs. Receptor source: a man younger than 45 in good health and CMV-seronegative.

This sequence joins TRBV6-6 and TRBJ2-7; 7 bases map to TRBD2. The CDR3 runs 15 residues. J lost 2 bases, V lost 6 bases, and 10 bases had no gene match. Germline V gene lookup returns CDR1 MNHNY and CDR2 SVGAGI (reference sequence). CDR3 protein: CASRTVAGSTYEQYF. CDR3 bases: TGTGCCAGCAGAACTGTAGCGGGTTCAACCTACGAGCAGTACTTC.

The chain recombines TRBV14 with TRBJ2-3; 7 bases line up with TRBD2. The V gene's germline CDR1 is SGHDN and CDR2 FVKESK. The CDR3 has 14 residues. The V and J ends lost 4 bases and 4 bases, in that order; junction bases with no gene match: 5. CDR3 amino acids: CASSPWREPDTQYF. The CDR3 bases are TGTGCCAGCAGCCCGTGGCGGGAGCCAGATACGCAGTATTTT.

This clone showed up just once. The V gene is TRBV28, the J gene TRBJ1-4; D gene ambiguous. CDR1 and CDR2 (germline): MDHEN, SYDVKM. V was pared by 7 bases and J by 4 bases, with 7 bases between. There are 12 residues in the CDR3. The CDR3 DNA follows: TGTGCCAGCACTAGCTTTAATGAAAAACTGTTTTTT. Its translation: CASTSFNEKLFF.

The V call is TRBV28, the J call TRBJ1-5, with a possible D match to TRBD1 (5 bases). V was cut by 5 bases and J by 2 bases, with 16 bases left in between. The germline gives CDR1 MDHEN, CDR2 SYDVKM. The CDR3 has 16 residues. DNA of the CDR3: TGTGCCAGCAGTATTTATCGCAGGGTCGGCAATCAGCCCCAGCATTTT. Its protein is CASSIYRRVGNQPQHF.

The rearrangement joins TRBV18 to TRBJ2-7, with a weak D call TRBD1 (6 bases). This CDR3 spans 13 amino acids. V was pared by 5 bases and J by 4 bases, with 12 bases between. Looked up from germline, CDR1 is KGHSH and CDR2 is LQKENI. The CDR3 nucleotides read TGTGCCAGCTCATGGGACAATGAATACGAGCAGTACTTC. This encodes CASSWDNEYEQYF.

The chain links TRBV30 to TRBJ2-5, with 8 bases aligning to TRBD2. The J call is uncertain, as TRBJ2-7 better fits the DNA end. CDR1 and CDR2 (germline): GTSNPN, SVGIG (reference sequence). The CDR3 totals 13 residues. CDR3 sequence: CAWSPAGVLEQYF. In DNA, the CDR3 is TGTGCCTGGAGTCCAGCGGGAGTACTCGAGCAGTACTTC.

V gene TRBV7-3 combines with J gene TRBJ2-1; D is perhaps TRBD2 (6 bases). Germline V gene lookup returns CDR1 SGHTA and CDR2 FQGTGA. V lost 1 base, J lost 7 bases, and 14 bases lay in between. The CDR3 is made up of 15 amino acids. The CDR3 protein is CASSLMAGLGNEQFF. The CDR3 coding sequence is TGTGCCAGCAGCTTAATGGCGGGGCTAGGGAATGAGCAGTTCTTC.

As for this clone: At one end, the junction sequence differs from germline, possibly due to a read error. The sample has other DNA sequences that encode this CDR3 too. V usage is TRBV10-2 and J usage is TRBJ1-1; D is unclear. Germline lookup yields CDR1 WSHSY and CDR2 SAAADI. The CDR3 spans 13 residues. The CDR3 spells CASSPMEGYEAFF. The CDR3 nucleotides are TGCGCCAGCAGCCCCATGGAGGGCTATGAAGCCTTCTTT.

The chain is built from TRBV25-1 and TRBJ2-2, with 7 bases aligning to TRBD1. The V segment lost 3 bases and the J segment 0 bases; nucleotides outside the gene matches: 4. Germline assignment: CDR1 MGHDK and CDR2 SYGVNS. The CDR3 contains 16 residues. The CDR3 region is CASSDTGVPNTGELFF. DNA for the CDR3: TGTGCCAGCAGTGATACAGGGGTCCCGAACACCGGGGAGCTGTTTTTT.

This clone appeared a single time. Germline and junction disagree at one end, which may indicate a read error. The V gene is TRBV25-1, the J gene TRBJ1-1, with D perhaps matching TRBD1 (5 bases). CDR1 MGHDK and CDR2 SYGVNS come from the germline V gene. The CDR3 contains 14 residues. Written as DNA, the CDR3 is TGTGCCAGCGGTGAATTCCAGGACATCACTGAAGCTTTCTTT. Encoded protein: CASGEFQDITEAFF.

The genes are TRBV19 and TRBJ2-7, with 9 bases lining up with TRBD1. The CDR3 is 14 residues long. Germline lookup yields CDR1 LNHDA and CDR2 SQIVND (reference sequence). After removal of 6 bases from V and 5 bases from J, the junction contained 8 bases not matched to a gene. The chain's CDR3 is CASRGSGQGHEQYF. In nucleotides, the CDR3 is TGTGCCAGTAGAGGGTCGGGACAGGGCCACGAGCAGTACTTC.

This clone was observed a few times. The J gene is TRBJ2-7, the V gene TRBV4-1; 9 positions agree with TRBD2. V dropped 3 bases and J dropped 0; count of bases not matched to a gene: 12. This CDR3 contains 18 residues. CDR1 is MGHRA, CDR2 YSYEKL, per germline. The CDR3: CASSQGGASGTISYEQYF. The CDR3 nucleotides read TGCGCCAGCAGCCAGGGGGGAGCTAGCGGGACTATCTCCTACGAGCAGTACTTC.

This clone was observed a single time. V and J are TRBV4-2 and TRBJ2-5; 9 nucleotides match TRBD1. The CDR3 extends over 17 amino acids. The V gene end was trimmed by 0 bases and the J gene end by 4 bases; junction bases not matched to a gene: 9. Germline-derived CDR1 and CDR2 are LGHNA and YNFKEQ. CDR3 amino acids: CASSQDIGTGMLETQYF. In DNA, the CDR3 is TGTGCCAGCAGCCAAGATATTGGGACAGGGATGTTAGAGACCCAGTACTTC.

V gene TRBV27 combines with J gene TRBJ2-1, with D perhaps TRBD2 (7 bases). CDR1 is MNHEY and CDR2 is SMNVEV in the germline V gene (reference sequence). This CDR3 has 14 residues. V was trimmed by 0 bases and J by 9 bases, leaving 12 bases between them. CDR3 nucleotide sequence: TGTGCCAGCAGTTTATCGGGGGGGGCGGCTGAGCAGTTCTTC. Amino acids: CASSLSGGAAEQFF.

This clone occurred a few times. Here the CDR3 DNA reads TGCGCCAGCAGCCAAGGGACAGGCTCTGGAAACACCATATATTTT. Protein: CASSQGTGSGNTIYF. The chain has TRBV4-1 and TRBJ1-3; TRBD1 agrees at 7 bases. This CDR3 has 15 amino acids. The germline V gene encodes CDR1 MGHRA and CDR2 YSYEKL. V lost 1 base to trimming and J lost 0 bases; unmatched junction nucleotides: 0.

The V call is TRBV7-3, the J call TRBJ2-7; tentatively, D is TRBD1 (6 bases). This CDR3 spans 13 amino acids. V lost 4 bases and J lost 4, with 11 bases in between. Germline assignment: CDR1 SGHTA and CDR2 FQGTGA. The CDR3 here is CASSSYTGYEQYF. CDR3 nucleotides: TGTGCCAGCAGCTCCTACACAGGGTACGAGCAGTACTTC.

The V call is TRBV9, the J call TRBJ2-1, with TRBD1 as a possible D gene (7 bases). CDR1 and CDR2 from the germline V gene are SGDLS and YYNGEE. Trimming cost V 0 bases and J 7 bases, with 11 bases left between them. The length of the CDR3 is 14 residues. The CDR3 bases are TGTGCCAGCAGCGTAGCGACAGGGAGGAATGAGCAGTTCTTC. Its protein is CASSVATGRNEQFF.

The sample holds a few counts of this clone. The chain uses TRBV28 and TRBJ2-1; 7 bases line up with TRBD2. CDR3 length: 15 residues. The germline CDR1 and CDR2 sequences are MDHEN and SYDVKM. V dropped 8 bases and J dropped 9; count of bases not matched to a gene: 16. CDR3 region: CASGPPGTTFGEQFF. The CDR3 DNA reads TGTGCCAGCGGACCTCCCGGGACTACTTTCGGTGAGCAGTTCTTC.

V usage is TRBV2 and J usage is TRBJ2-2; 8 bases are shared with TRBD1. The ends lost 8 bases at V and 6 bases at J; junction bases unmatched: 11. This CDR3 contains 15 residues. In germline, CDR1 is SNHLY, CDR2 FYNNEI. The CDR3 loop reads CASLGQGGRSGELFF. The CDR3 nucleotides read TGTGCCAGCCTTGGACAGGGAGGTCGGTCCGGGGAGCTGTTTTTT.

The chain combines TRBV6-5 with TRBJ2-1; D is perhaps TRBD2 (6 bases). Trimming took 8 bases from V and 7 from J, leaving 9 bases between them. The CDR3 length is 11 residues. Germline CDR1 MNHEY, CDR2 SVGAGI. The CDR3 reads CASLRGNEQFF. In nucleotides, the CDR3 is TGTGCCAGCCTTCGGGGGAATGAGCAGTTCTTC.

This clone was observed once. The chain is built from TRBV6-5 and TRBJ1-2; 10 bases are shared with TRBD1. Germline V gene data show CDR1 as MNHEY and CDR2 as SVGAGI. There are 14 residues in the CDR3. The ends lost 6 bases at V and 5 bases at J; junction bases unmatched: 6. CDR3 residues: CASRLLGQGYGYTF. For the CDR3, the DNA is TGTGCCAGCAGACTATTGGGACAGGGGTATGGCTACACCTTC.

V and J are TRBV5-6 and TRBJ1-1; D possibly corresponds to TRBD1 (6 bases). V was shortened by 1 base and J by 3 bases, with 19 bases between the two germline ends. CDR3 length: 17 residues. Germline CDR1 SGHDT, CDR2 YYEEEE. CDR3 DNA sequence: TGTGCCAGCAGCTTGACAGGGCTCGGAGCGGTGGACACTGAAGCTTTCTTT. Translated, it gives CASSLTGLGAVDTEAFF. Based on the CDR3 plus reference TRBV5-6 and TRBJ1-1, the full variable domain is DAGVTQSPTHLIKTRGQQVTLRCSPKSGHDTVSWYQQALGQGPQFIFQYYEEEERQRGNFPDRFSGHQFPNYSSELNVNALLLGDSALYLCASSLTGLGAVDTEAFFGQGTRLTVV.

The J gene is TRBJ2-3, the V gene TRBV11-2, with a weak D call TRBD2 (6 bases). The germline V gene encodes CDR1 SGHAT and CDR2 FQNNGV. CDR3 size: 19 residues. The ends were cut back, 1 base at V and 3 bases at J, with 23 bases in the middle. CDR3 DNA sequence: TGTGCCAGCAGCTTAGGCTCCCCCTGGGACGGGGGAATGACAGATACGCAGTATTTT. Translation gives CASSLGSPWDGGMTDTQYF.